This T cell receptor beta chain is from a study of T cell responses to AZD1222 COVID-19 vaccine. The table came from immunoSEQ multiplex PCR; TCRdb's copy has only in-frame clones and leaves some out. The top ten clones hold 2.4% of a sample with over 100,000 clones, 88% of them seen once. Trimming pared 4 bases from V and 1 base from J, leaving 11 bases between. The CDR3 is 15 residues long. Germline CDR1 and CDR2: SGHTS and YDEGEE. This chain uses TRBV5-8 with TRBJ2-2; D gene uncertain. The sequence came from an adult in good health. Sequencing used peripheral blood, obtained on day 0 of AZD1222 vaccination. The CDR3 DNA reads as TGTGCCAGCAGCCCAGGAAATTGGAACACCGGGGAGCTGTTTTTT. Protein sequence: CASSPGNWNTGELFF. The full variable domain, with the rest looked up from reference TRBV5-8 and TRBJ2-2, is EAGVTQSPTHLIKTRGQQATLRCSPISGHTSVYWYQQALGLGLQFLLWYDEGEERNRGNFPPRFSGRQFPNYSSELNVNALELEDSALYLCASSPGNWNTGELFFGEGSRLTVL.